This T cell receptor beta chain is drawn from a study of T-cell memory formation after mild COVID-19. In the study overall: There were largely donor-specific TCR clusters.

This clonotype was seen only a few times. Antigen specificity is unknown. TCRdb re-analysed the 5' RACE reads in MiXCR, keeping a single row per CDR3 protein. The table shows about 300,000 distinct CDR3 sequences, with roughly 19% occurring only once. General observations from the study: There was no confirmation that second-wave clones peaking on day 37 were SARS-CoV-2 specific. From day 15 to 85, contracting clones were balanced between CD4 and CD8, whereas later expanders leaned toward CD4+.

The TCR sequence derives from a young man who had mild COVID-19 (a few samples of this study predate the infection). Cell type and time point are not known. Sequenced: PBMCs or a T cell subset sorted from them (not recorded which).

This chain's CDR3 is CSVARPPNTGELFF. CDR3 coding DNA: TGCAGCGTTGCGCGGCCTCCCAACACCGGGGAGCTGTTTTTT. J is TRBJ2-2 and V is TRBV29-1; D is undetermined. Germline CDR1 SQVTM, CDR2 ANQGSEA. This CDR3 region has 14 residues. V lost 4 bases, J lost 2 bases, and 11 bases lay in between.